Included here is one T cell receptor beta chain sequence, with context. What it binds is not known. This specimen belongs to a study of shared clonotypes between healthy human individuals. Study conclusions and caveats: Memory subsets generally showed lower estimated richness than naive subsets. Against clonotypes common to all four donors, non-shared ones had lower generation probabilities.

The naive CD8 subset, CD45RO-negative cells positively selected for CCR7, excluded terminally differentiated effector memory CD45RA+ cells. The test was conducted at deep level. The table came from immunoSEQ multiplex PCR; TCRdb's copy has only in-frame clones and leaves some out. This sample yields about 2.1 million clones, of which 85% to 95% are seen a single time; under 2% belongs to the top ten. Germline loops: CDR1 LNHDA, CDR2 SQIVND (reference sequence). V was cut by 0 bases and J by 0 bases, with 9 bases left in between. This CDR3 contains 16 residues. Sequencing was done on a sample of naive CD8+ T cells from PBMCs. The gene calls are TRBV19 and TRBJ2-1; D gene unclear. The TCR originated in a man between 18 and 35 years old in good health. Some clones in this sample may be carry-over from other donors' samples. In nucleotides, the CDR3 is TGTGCCAGTAGTATAGATTCACGGAGCTCCTACAATGAGCAGTTCTTC. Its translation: CASSIDSRSSYNEQFF.